This is a list of T cell receptor beta chains from one sample in a study of blood T cell repertoires in COVID-19. Generated by immunoSEQ multiplex PCR, the TCRdb table keeps only in-frame clones and is missing some. The sample records under 250,000 clones, 85% being singletons. The sequenced sample consisted of peripheral blood. The receptors originated from a man aged 45 to 65 with COVID-19, enrolled during active disease. Each CDR3 is given with its conserved first and last residue. A D gene is named only where the DNA matches it firmly.

>TRBV6-5|TRBD1|TRBJ1-2
CASFGTGRSYTF
TGTGCCAGCTTTGGGACAGGGAGAAGCTACACCTTC
>TRBV6-5|.|TRBJ1-2
CASSLDSGGYGYTF
TGTGCCAGCAGCCTGGACAGCGGGGGCTATGGCTACACCTTC
>TRBV20-1|.|TRBJ1-2
CSAKRSGGYTF
TGCAGTGCAAAAAGATCTGGCGGCTACACCTTC
>TRBV7-8|TRBD1|TRBJ1-2
CASSPGTGRISYTF
TGTGCCAGCAGCCCTGGGACAGGGAGAATTAGCTACACCTTC
>TRBV27|TRBD1|TRBJ2-7
CASSSRTGYEQYF
TGTGCCAGCAGTTCACGGACAGGCTACGAGCAGTACTTC
>TRBV7-9|.|TRBJ2-1
CASSLAEGSNEQFF
TGTGCCAGCAGCTTAGCGGAGGGATCCAATGAGCAGTTCTTC
>TRBV20-1|.|TRBJ1-1
CSASPGGTEAFF
TGCAGTGCTAGTCCGGGGGGCACTGAAGCTTTCTTT
>TRBV30|.|TRBJ2-2
CAWSLRGSTGELFF
TGTGCCTGGAGTCTTCGGGGGAGCACCGGGGAGCTGTTTTTT
>TRBV25-1|.|TRBJ1-2
CASSERNSLYGYTF
TGTGCCAGCAGTGAAAGGAACAGTCTCTATGGCTACACCTTC
>TRBV3-1/TRBV3-2|.|TRBJ2-7
CASSQVRDEQYF
TGTGCCAGCAGCCAAGTTCGGGACGAGCAGTACTTC
>TRBV5-8|TRBD1|TRBJ1-6
CASSPGQGWNSPLHF
TGTGCCAGCAGCCCGGGACAGGGGTGGAATTCACCCCTCCACTTT
>TRBV30|.|TRBJ1-4
CACLRGGSNEKLFF
TGTGCCTGCCTCCGGGGGGGCTCGAATGAAAAACTGTTTTTT
>TRBV14|.|TRBJ1-1
CASSQEAGLNTEAFF
TGTGCCAGCAGCCAAGAGGCAGGGTTGAACACTGAAGCTTTCTTT
>TRBV28|TRBD1|TRBJ2-7
CASSTPSGQSYEQYF
TGTGCCAGCAGTACGCCGTCGGGACAGAGCTACGAGCAGTACTTC
>TRBV6-5|TRBD1|TRBJ2-7
CASSYSKGTGSYEQYF
TGTGCCAGCAGTTACTCGAAGGGGACAGGGTCCTACGAGCAGTACTTC
>TRBV4-2|TRBD1|TRBJ2-3
CASSQGQWGLAPTQYF
TGTGCCAGCAGCCAGGGACAGTGGGGCCTGGCGCCTACGCAGTATTTT